The sequence of this T cell receptor (beta chain) was determined in a study of blood T cell repertoires in COVID-19. Some clones are missing from TCRdb's copy, which holds only in-frame ones; the method was immunoSEQ multiplex PCR. The sample records some 390,000 clones, around 84% being singletons. The V gene lost 2 bases and the J gene lost 8 bases, with 12 bases spanning the gap. This CDR3 has 13 amino acids. Germline values: CDR1 MDHEN, CDR2 SYDVKM. V and J are TRBV28 and TRBJ1-2; D uncertain. The TCR comes from a human donor in a cohort sampled during active COVID-19. Sequenced: peripheral blood. In DNA, the CDR3 is TGTGCCAGCAGTTTAATTGGGCGCTACGGCTACACCTTC. Its translation is CASSLIGRYGYTF.